This T cell receptor beta chain stems from a study of T cell changes during pregnancy in multiple sclerosis. Profiling relied on immunoSEQ multiplex PCR, and the TCRdb table lists in-frame clones only, not all of them. Of around 44,000 clones listed, approximately 92% were seen once; the top ten hold 1% to 1.5%. Germline assignment: CDR1 SQVTM and CDR2 ANQGSEA. The CDR3 sequence is 16 residues long. V shed 3 bases and J shed 8 bases, with 25 bases lying between them. The specimen sequenced was peripheral blood. The clonotype comes from a female donor with multiple sclerosis, enrolled in a pregnancy study. This chain uses TRBV29-1 with TRBJ1-2; D not certain. CDR3 DNA: TGCAGCGTTGATTTTGTCTCCGGGCCCGATGGGAGCGGCTACACCTTC. Translating it yields CSVDFVSGPDGSGYTF.